The present T cell receptor (beta chain) was sequenced within a study of cytomegalovirus exposure and HLA in healthy donors. Study conclusions and caveats: Later analysis identified several of the most significant clusters that appeared linked to common viral pathogens.

As for the donors, each was a healthy bone marrow donor. The J segment lost 6 bases and the V segment lost 4 bases, leaving 6 bases of the junction unmatched. Germline V gene sequence: CDR1 KGHSH, CDR2 LQKENI. The CDR3 runs 15 residues. The table lists this clone with a count of one. Its antigen is undetermined. The PCR had 60 Vbeta and 13 Jbeta primers. TCRdb's copy holds only in-frame clones and misses some; the assay was immunoSEQ multiplex PCR. The data show roughly 140,000 clones, about 86% seen once. V is TRBV18 and J is TRBJ2-3, with TRBD1 matching 11 bases. The TCR sequence derives from a middle-aged man in good health and CMV-seropositive. The sequenced sample consisted of PBMCs. This CDR3 reads CASSLWTGGEDTQYF. The CDR3 DNA sequence: TGTGCCAGCTCACTCTGGACAGGGGGCGAGGATACGCAGTATTTT.